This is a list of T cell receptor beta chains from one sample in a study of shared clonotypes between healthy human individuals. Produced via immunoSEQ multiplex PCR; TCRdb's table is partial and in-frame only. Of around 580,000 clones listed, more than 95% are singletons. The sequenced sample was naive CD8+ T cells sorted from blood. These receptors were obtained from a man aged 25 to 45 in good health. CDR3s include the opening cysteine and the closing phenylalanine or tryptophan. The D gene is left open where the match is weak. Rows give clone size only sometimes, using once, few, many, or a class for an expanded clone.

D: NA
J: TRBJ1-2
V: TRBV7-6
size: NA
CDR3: CASSLEPGNYGYTF
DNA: TGTGCCAGCAGCTTAGAGCCAGGCAACTATGGCTACACCTTC

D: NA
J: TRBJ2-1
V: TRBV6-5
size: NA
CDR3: CATEAPYNEQFF
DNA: TGTGCCACCGAGGCGCCCTACAATGAGCAGTTCTTC

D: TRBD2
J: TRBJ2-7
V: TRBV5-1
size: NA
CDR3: CASSYGLAGLSYEQYF
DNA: TGCGCCAGCAGCTATGGACTAGCGGGACTCTCCTACGAGCAGTACTTC

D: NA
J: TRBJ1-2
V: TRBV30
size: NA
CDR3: CAWSVGREEDGYTF
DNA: TGTGCCTGGAGTGTAGGCAGGGAAGAGGATGGCTACACCTTC

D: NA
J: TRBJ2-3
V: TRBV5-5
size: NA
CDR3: CASSVFARGADTDTQYF
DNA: TGTGCCAGCAGCGTTTTTGCTCGGGGCGCCGACACAGATACGCAGTATTTT

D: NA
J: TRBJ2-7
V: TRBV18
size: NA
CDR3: CASSPEDGAGQSSYEQYF
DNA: TGTGCCAGCTCACCGGAAGACGGAGCGGGACAGAGCTCCTACGAGCAGTACTTC

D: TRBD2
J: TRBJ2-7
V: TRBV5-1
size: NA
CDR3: CASSLTSGSYEQYF
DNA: TGCGCCAGCAGCTTGACTAGCGGCTCCTACGAGCAGTACTTC

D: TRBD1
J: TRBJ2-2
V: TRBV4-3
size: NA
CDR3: CASSQDWRDRTGELFF
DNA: TGCGCCAGCAGCCAAGATTGGCGGGACAGGACCGGGGAGCTGTTTTTT

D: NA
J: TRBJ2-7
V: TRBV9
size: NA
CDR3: CASSVGSSYEQYF
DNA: TGTGCCAGCAGCGTCGGCAGTTCCTACGAGCAGTACTTC

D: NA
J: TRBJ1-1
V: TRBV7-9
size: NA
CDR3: CASSHPGNTEAFF
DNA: TGTGCCAGCAGCCATCCTGGAAACACTGAAGCTTTCTTT

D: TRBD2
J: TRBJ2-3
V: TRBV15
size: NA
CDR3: CATSRLAVYTDTQYF
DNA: TGTGCCACCAGCAGACTAGCGGTTTACACAGATACGCAGTATTTT

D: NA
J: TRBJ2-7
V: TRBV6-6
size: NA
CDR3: CASSYGNYEQYF
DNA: TGTGCCAGCAGCTACGGAAACTACGAGCAGTACTTC

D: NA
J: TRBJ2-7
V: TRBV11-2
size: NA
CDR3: CASSLEATGRVLLYEQYF
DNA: TGTGCCAGCAGCTTAGAGGCGACGGGCAGGGTCCTTTTATACGAGCAGTACTTC

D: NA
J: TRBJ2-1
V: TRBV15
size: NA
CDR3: CATTNIDYNEQFF
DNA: TGTGCCACCACGAACATAGACTACAATGAGCAGTTCTTC

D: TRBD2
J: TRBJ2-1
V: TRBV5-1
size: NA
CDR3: CASSFPGTSGKAGSYNEQFF
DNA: TGCGCCAGCAGCTTCCCCGGGACTAGCGGGAAAGCGGGTTCCTACAATGAGCAGTTCTTC

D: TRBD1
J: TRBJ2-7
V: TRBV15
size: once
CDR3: CATSRDRDSSYEQYF
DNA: TGTGCCACCAGCAGAGACCGGGACAGCTCCTACGAGCAGTACTTC

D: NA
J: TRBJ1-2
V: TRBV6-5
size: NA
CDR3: CASSYQRGDGYTF
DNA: TGTGCCAGCAGTTACCAACGGGGGGACGGCTACACCTTC

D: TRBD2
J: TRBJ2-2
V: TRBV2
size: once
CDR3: CASMGLRRQPDSEVLFF
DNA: TGTGCCAGCATGGGACTAAGGAGGCAGCCTGATTCGGAGGTGCTGTTTTTT

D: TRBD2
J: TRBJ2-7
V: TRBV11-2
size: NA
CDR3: CASSAMGGYVDEQYF
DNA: TGTGCCAGCAGCGCCATGGGGGGGTATGTCGACGAGCAGTACTTC

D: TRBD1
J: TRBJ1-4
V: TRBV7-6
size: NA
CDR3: CASSPRQGTEDNEKLFF
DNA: TGTGCCAGCAGCCCGAGACAGGGAACGGAGGATAATGAAAAACTGTTTTTT

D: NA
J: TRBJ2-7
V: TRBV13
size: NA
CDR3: CASSPQEGARYEQYF
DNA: TGTGCCAGCAGCCCGCAGGAGGGAGCGAGGTATGAGCAGTACTTC

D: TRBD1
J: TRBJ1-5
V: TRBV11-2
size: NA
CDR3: CASSPTGGNQPQHF
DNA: TGTGCCAGCAGTCCTACAGGGGGAAATCAGCCCCAGCATTTT

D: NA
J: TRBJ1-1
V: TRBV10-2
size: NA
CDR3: CASSGADQDTEAFF
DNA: TGCGCCAGCAGTGGAGCTGACCAGGACACTGAAGCTTTCTTT

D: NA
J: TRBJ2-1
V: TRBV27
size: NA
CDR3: CASSSGQDNEQFF
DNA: TGTGCCAGCAGTTCGGGACAAGACAATGAGCAGTTCTTC

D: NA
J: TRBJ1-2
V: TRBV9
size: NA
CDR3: CASSAGTGAGYGYTF
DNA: TGTGCCAGCAGCGCAGGGACGGGTGCGGGCTATGGCTACACCTTC

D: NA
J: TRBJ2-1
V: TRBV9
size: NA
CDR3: CASSAADYNEQFF
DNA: TGTGCCAGCAGCGCCGCCGACTACAATGAGCAGTTCTTC

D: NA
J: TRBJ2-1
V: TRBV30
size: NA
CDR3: CAWRPSHEQFF
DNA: TGTGCCTGGCGCCCGAGTCATGAGCAGTTCTTC

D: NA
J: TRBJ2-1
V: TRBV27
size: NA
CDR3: CASSPIGNEQFF
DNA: TGTGCCAGCAGTCCAATAGGCAATGAGCAGTTCTTC

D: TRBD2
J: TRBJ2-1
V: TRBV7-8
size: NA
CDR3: CASSYPTSGRPTSYNEQFF
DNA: TGTGCCAGCAGCTACCCGACTAGCGGGCGCCCGACCTCCTACAATGAGCAGTTCTTC

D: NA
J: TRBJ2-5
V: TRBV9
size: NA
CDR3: CASSVASNQETQYF
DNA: TGTGCCAGCAGCGTAGCTAGCAACCAAGAGACCCAGTACTTC

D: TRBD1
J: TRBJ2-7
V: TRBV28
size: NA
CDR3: CASSFSSTGSYEQYF
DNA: TGTGCCAGCAGTTTCTCCTCGACAGGGTCCTACGAGCAGTACTTC

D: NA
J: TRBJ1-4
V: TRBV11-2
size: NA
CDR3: CASSPGGGYEKLFF
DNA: TGTGCCAGCAGCCCCGGGGGGGGCTATGAAAAACTGTTTTTT

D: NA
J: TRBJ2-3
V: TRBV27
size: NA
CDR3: CASSLIAGADTQYF
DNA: TGTGCCAGCAGTTTAATCGCAGGGGCAGATACGCAGTATTTT

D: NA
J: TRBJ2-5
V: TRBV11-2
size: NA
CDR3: CASSHPTRETQYF
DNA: TGTGCCAGCAGCCACCCGACCCGGGAGACCCAGTACTTC

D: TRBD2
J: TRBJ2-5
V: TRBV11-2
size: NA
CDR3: CASSLSASGSGVETQYF
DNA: TGTGCCAGCAGCTTATCGGCTAGCGGGAGTGGGGTTGAGACCCAGTACTTC

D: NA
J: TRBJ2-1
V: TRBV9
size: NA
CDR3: CASSVAAGWNEQFF
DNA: TGTGCCAGCAGCGTAGCGGCGGGATGGAATGAGCAGTTCTTC

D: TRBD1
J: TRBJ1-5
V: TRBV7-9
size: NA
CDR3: CASSSGQGNQPQHF
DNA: TGTGCCAGCAGCTCCGGACAGGGTAATCAGCCCCAGCATTTT

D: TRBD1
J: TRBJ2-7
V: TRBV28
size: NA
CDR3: CASSFSGGWVEQYF
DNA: TGTGCCAGCAGTTTCTCAGGGGGATGGGTCGAGCAGTACTTC